The text below deals with one TCR beta chain. The sample comes from a study of blood T cell repertoires in COVID-19. Study in general: The United States, Italy and Spain supplied acute and convalescent COVID-19 samples. T cells, B-cell-depleted T cells, or PBMCs provided the cDNA or gDNA that served as material.

Under the authors' procedure: Reference gene primer amplification yielded estimated nucleated cell counts. The table came from immunoSEQ multiplex PCR; TCRdb's copy has only in-frame clones and leaves some out. D and trimming come from the DNA, and the V and J calls and clone size come from that table. The sample has about 190,000 clones; under 90% are singletons. The CDR3 length is 15 residues. Trimming removed 4 bases at V and 3 bases at J, with 13 bases between. CDR1 is LGHNA, CDR2 YNFKEQ, per germline. The clonotype originates from a middle-aged man with acute or convalescent COVID-19. Sequences were obtained from peripheral blood. This rearrangement joins TRBV4-2 to TRBJ1-5; possibly TRBD1 for D (5 bases). CDR3: CASSPEGRTNQPQHF. CDR3 DNA: TGTGCCAGCAGCCCGGAGGGGAGAACCAATCAGCCCCAGCATTTT.